This T cell receptor beta chain was identified in a study of blood T cell repertoires in COVID-19. Study details: COVID-19 samples from acute and convalescent phases originated in the United States, Italy and Spain.

Clones were sequenced by immunoSEQ multiplex PCR, and TCRdb holds only the in-frame ones, with some missing. The data hold approximately 240,000 clones, with 70% to 85% observed a single time. The sequence was collected from a woman of 80 years or more with active or convalescent COVID-19. Specimen: peripheral blood.

The CDR3 sequence: CASSASGYTGELFF. In nucleotides, the CDR3 is TGTGCCAGCAGTGCCAGCGGGTACACCGGGGAGCTGTTTTTT. The chain recombines TRBV25-1 with TRBJ2-2; D possibly corresponds to TRBD2 (6 bases). The V gene lost 4 bases and the J gene lost 3 bases, with 9 bases spanning the gap. The CDR3 runs to 14 residues. The germline CDR1 and CDR2 sequences are MGHDK and SYGVNS.